Presented here are 26 T cell receptor beta chains from one specimen sequenced in a study of monozygotic twins with inflammatory bowel disease. TCRdb re-analyzed the 5' RACE reads; it lists each CDR3 protein once, without DNA. Found here are 400,000 or so distinct CDR3 sequences; the top ten clones hold 2.4%. Sequenced: blood. The source of these receptors is a human donor with ulcerative colitis or Crohn's disease, or a healthy co-twin of an affected twin (not recorded which).

This sequence joins TRBV20-1 and TRBJ1-5; TCRdb designates TRBD1, a call that cannot be tested without DNA. There are 14 residues in the CDR3. The germline V gene has CDR1 DFQATT and CDR2 SNEGSKA (reference sequence). Here the CDR3 reads CSALDRLLTQPQHF.

The J gene is TRBJ2-5, the V gene TRBV7-9. Germline V gene data show CDR1 as SEHNR and CDR2 as FQNEAQ (reference sequence). The CDR3 is 15 amino acids. The CDR3 sequence: CASSLGGLTQETQYF.

The chain is built from TRBV6-5 and TRBJ2-7; TCRdb outputs TRBD2, but without DNA this stays unchecked. Germline V gives CDR1 MNHEY, CDR2 SVGAGI. The CDR3 totals 13 residues. The chain's CDR3 is CASSYYKGGEQYF.

The V call is TRBV2, the J call TRBJ2-5; TCRdb indicates TRBD1, and absent DNA this call remains unverified. The length of the CDR3 is 16 residues. CDR1 and CDR2 (germline): SNHLY, FYNNEI. The CDR3 is CASTLYGGGKGETQYF.

The chain carries TRBV5-1 and TRBJ1-2. CDR1 is SGHRS and CDR2 is YFSETQ in the germline V gene. The length of the CDR3 is 14 residues. CDR3 sequence reads: CAGRSWTANYGYTF.

V usage is TRBV12-3 or TRBV12-4 and J usage is TRBJ1-5. The CDR3 is 15 residues long. This chain's CDR3 is CASSFGLAGNQPQHF.

The V call is TRBV30, the J call TRBJ1-3; checking the TCRdb D call of TRBD1 is not possible without DNA. The length of the CDR3 is 14 residues. Germline values: CDR1 GTSNPN, CDR2 SVGIG (reference sequence). CDR3 residues: CAWARTGRGNTIYF.

V usage is TRBV20-1 and J usage is TRBJ2-5; there is no DNA to check the TCRdb D call of TRBD2. The germline V gene encodes CDR1 DFQATT and CDR2 SNEGSKA (reference sequence). The CDR3 consists of 17 residues. CDR3 sequence: CSAPRASGRALRETQYF.

The V and J genes are TRBV4-3 and TRBJ2-7. The CDR3 has 15 residues. Germline CDR1 reads LGHNA; CDR2 reads YSLEER. The CDR3 sequence: CASSQESTPVYEQYF.

The V call is TRBV6-1, the J call TRBJ2-3; TCRdb indicates TRBD1, and absent DNA this call remains unverified. The CDR3 is 15 amino acids. Germline assignment: CDR1 MNHNS and CDR2 SASEGT. CDR3 protein: CASRSGGAVTDTQYF.

The V and J genes are TRBV18 and TRBJ1-1. CDR1 is KGHSH, CDR2 LQKENI, per germline. The CDR3 is made up of 17 amino acids. The CDR3 reads CASSPYHVGLMNTEAFF.

V gene TRBV20-1 combines with J gene TRBJ1-5. This CDR3 contains 14 residues. Germline V gene data show CDR1 as DFQATT and CDR2 as SNEGSKA (reference sequence). CDR3 protein: CSASASFSNQPQHF.

The chain is built from TRBV15 and TRBJ2-1. Germline CDR1 reads LNHNV; CDR2 reads YYDKDF (reference sequence). CDR3 length: 12 residues. The CDR3: CATSRAHNEQFF. Full variable domain (outside the CDR3, taken from reference TRBV15 and TRBJ2-1): DAMVIQNPRYQVTQFGKPVTLSCSQTLNHNVMYWYQQKSSQAPKLLFHYYDKDFNNEADTPDNFQSRRPNTSFCFLDIRSPGLGDTAMYLCATSRAHNEQFFGPGTRLTVL.

The V call is TRBV12-3 or TRBV12-4, the J call TRBJ2-1; checking the TCRdb D call of TRBD1 is not possible without DNA. The CDR3 sequence is 14 residues long. The CDR3 sequence: CASSATDLGNEQFF.

CDR3 amino acids: CASSEAKSRQGAPLHF. The chain has TRBV2 and TRBJ1-6; TCRdb proposes TRBD1, but this gene call is untestable without DNA. CDR1 is SNHLY and CDR2 is FYNNEI in the germline V gene. The CDR3 length is 16 residues. Full variable domain (rest looked up from reference TRBV2 and TRBJ1-6): EPEVTQTPSHQVTQMGQEVILRCVPISNHLYFYWYRQILGQKVEFLVSFYNNEISEKSEIFDDQFSVERPDGSNFTLKIRSTKLEDSAMYFCASSEAKSRQGAPLHFGNGTRLTVT.

The CDR3 spells CASSRSGAEAFF. The J gene is TRBJ1-1, the V gene TRBV3-1; the D call from TCRdb, TRBD1, cannot be confirmed without DNA. The CDR3 loop spans 12 amino acids. The germline V gene has CDR1 LGHDT and CDR2 YNNKEL (reference sequence).

This CDR3 reads CASSLVGALAISYNEQFF. The rearrangement uses TRBV11-2 and TRBJ2-1; TCRdb returns TRBD1, unconfirmable since there is no DNA. From germline, CDR1 is SGHAT and CDR2 FQNNGV. The CDR3 has 18 residues. The full variable domain, completed using reference TRBV11-2 and TRBJ2-1, is EAGVAQSPRYKIIEKRQSVAFWCNPISGHATLYWYQQILGQGPKLLIQFQNNGVVDDSQLPKDRFSAERLKGVDSTLKIQPAKLEDSAVYLCASSLVGALAISYNEQFFGPGTRLTVL.

The rearrangement uses TRBV5-8 and TRBJ1-1; as DNA is missing, the TRBD1 call by TCRdb cannot be tested. Germline V gene data show CDR1 as SGHTS and CDR2 as YDEGEE. The CDR3 covers 14 residues. The CDR3 here is CASSLMAGGTEAFF. The full variable domain, in which reference TRBV5-8 and TRBJ1-1 provide the parts outside the CDR3, is EAGVTQSPTHLIKTRGQQATLRCSPISGHTSVYWYQQALGLGLQFLLWYDEGEERNRGNFPPRFSGRQFPNYSSELNVNALELEDSALYLCASSLMAGGTEAFFGQGTRLTVV.

This CDR3 reads CASSREGRLTDTQYF. This chain joins TRBV5-4 and TRBJ2-3; checking the TCRdb D call of TRBD2 is not possible without DNA. Germline V gene lookup returns CDR1 SGHNT and CDR2 YYREEE (reference sequence). CDR3 length equals 15 residues.

The rearrangement joins TRBV28 to TRBJ2-1. CDR1 is MDHEN, CDR2 SYDVKM, per germline. The CDR3 has 14 residues. The CDR3 spells CASSLATSYNEQFF.

This chain links TRBV4-2 with TRBJ2-1; TCRdb names TRBD1, which stays unverified in the absence of DNA. The CDR3 loop spans 15 amino acids. Germline V gene data show CDR1 as LGHNA and CDR2 as YNFKEQ. This chain's CDR3 is CASSRILTGEDEQFF.

This chain links TRBV7-3 with TRBJ2-1; TCRdb names TRBD1, which stays unverified in the absence of DNA. Germline V CDR1 and CDR2: SGHTA, FQGTGA. CDR3 length equals 15 residues. CDR3 residues: CASSTGTGPYNEQFF.

The chain is built from TRBV5-4 and TRBJ2-1; as DNA is missing, the TRBD2 call by TCRdb cannot be tested. CDR1 and CDR2 from the germline V gene are SGHNT and YYREEE (reference sequence). The CDR3 is 15 amino acids. The CDR3 is CASSHTSGVGNEQFF.

The genes are TRBV30 and TRBJ2-1; checking the TCRdb D call of TRBD2 is not possible without DNA. Germline CDR1 GTSNPN, CDR2 SVGIG (reference sequence). This CDR3 has 15 residues. CDR3 sequence reads: CASYLPAAFSNEQFF. Looking up the rest from reference TRBV30 and TRBJ2-1 gives the full variable domain: SQTIHQWPATLVQPVGSPLSLECTVEGTSNPNLYWYRQAAGRGLQLLFYSVGIGQISSEVPQNLSASRPQDRQFILSSKKLLLSDSGFYLCASYLPAAFSNEQFFGPGTRLTVL.

This chain uses TRBV12-3 or TRBV12-4 with TRBJ1-2; TCRdb gives TRBD1 as the D gene, but with no DNA this cannot be confirmed. This CDR3 has 15 amino acids. CDR3 amino acids: CASSRTGGASYGYTF.

This chain uses TRBV25-1 with TRBJ2-1; no DNA is available, so the TRBD1 call from TCRdb remains unchecked. In germline, CDR1 is MGHDK, CDR2 SYGVNS. This CDR3 is 13 amino acids long. CDR3 sequence: CASISGTYNEQFF.